The following is a TCR beta chain sequence with its context. Germline V gene data show CDR1 as MGHDK and CDR2 as SYGVNS. The CDR3 spans 14 residues. The V gene lost 2 bases and the J gene lost 8 bases, with 10 bases spanning the gap. The authors' processing: Reference gene primer amplification gave estimated nucleated cell counts. Measured with immunoSEQ multiplex PCR; TCRdb has only the in-frame clones, and not every one. That table gives V, J and clone size, and the DNA gave D and trimming. The table has roughly 250,000 clones, roughly 90% seen once. The source of the sample is a study of blood T cell repertoires in COVID-19. Background on the study: PBMCs, B-cell-depleted T cells, or T cells provided the cDNA or gDNA that made up the material.

The TCR comes from a man aged 25 to 40 with acute or convalescent COVID-19. Sequenced sample: peripheral blood. V usage is TRBV25-1 and J usage is TRBJ1-6; D perhaps matches TRBD1 (6 bases). CDR3 bases: TGTGCCAGCAGTGAACACAGGGTCGATTCACCCCTCCACTTT. Its protein is CASSEHRVDSPLHF.